This T cell receptor (beta chain) was sequenced in a study of T-cell memory formation after mild COVID-19. Study-wide background: Clustering of TCRs was largely donor specific.

About this clonotype: Its antigen remains unknown.

Study-wide results and limits: SARS-CoV-2 specificity was not confirmed for second-wave clones peaking on day 37. Mostly located in CM and EM were contracting CD4+ clones, with contracting CD8+ clones located in EMRA.

CDR3 size: 15 residues. Germline values: CDR1 SEHNR, CDR2 FQNEAQ (reference sequence). The V and J ends lost 5 bases and 1 base respectively, with 14 bases between them. With constant-segment primers, 5'RACE yielded cDNA libraries of TCR alpha and TCR beta that carried sample barcodes and UMIs. TCRdb re-called the 5' RACE reads with MiXCR, one entry per CDR3 protein. The data show 120,000 or so distinct CDR3 sequences, with about 6.5% seen just once and approximately 2.3% held by the top ten. The rearrangement joins TRBV7-9 to TRBJ2-5, with D possibly TRBD2 on 6 matching bases. Sequences were obtained from PBMCs or a T cell subset sorted from them (not recorded which). The TCR originated in an adult woman who had mild COVID-19 (a few samples of this study predate the infection). Cell type and time point are not known. The CDR3 here is CASSPAGTFQETQYF. The CDR3 bases are TGTGCCAGCAGCCCTGCCGGGACTTTCCAAGAGACCCAGTACTTC.